The 18 T cell receptor beta chains presented below share a single source sample, sequenced in a study of T-cell memory formation after mild COVID-19. TCRdb ran MiXCR on the 5' RACE reads and lists one entry per CDR3 protein. The repertoire consists of fewer than 350,000 distinct CDR3 sequences, with around 8% occurring once and the leading ten covering 20% to 25%. The sequencing input was PBMCs or a T cell subset sorted from them (not recorded which). The receptors were sampled from a young man who had mild COVID-19 (a few samples of this study predate the infection). Cell type and time point are not known.

This rearrangement joins TRBV9 to TRBJ2-5; no reliable D call. The CDR3 covers 13 residues. V was cut by 3 bases and J by 5 bases, with 11 bases left in between. The V gene's germline CDR1 is SGDLS and CDR2 YYNGEE. In DNA form, the CDR3 reads TGTGCCAGCAGCGAACAGCTGGAGGAGACCCAGTACTTC. Translating it yields CASSEQLEETQYF.

This clonotype was seen ten or more times. This chain uses TRBV7-9 with TRBJ2-7; no definite D call. The CDR3 contains 12 residues. The germline gives CDR1 SEHNR, CDR2 FQNEAQ (reference sequence). Trimming cost V 4 bases and J 2 bases, with 6 bases left between them. The CDR3 nucleotides are TGTGCCAGCAGCTCCCGTCCCTACGAGCAGTACTTC. Amino acid sequence: CASSSRPYEQYF.

The rearrangement uses TRBV6-2 or TRBV6-3 and TRBJ2-3; 8 bases agree with TRBD2. This CDR3 comprises 17 residues. Germline assignment: CDR1 MNHEY and CDR2 SVGEGT. V lost 5 bases, J lost 5 bases, and 15 bases stayed unmatched. CDR3 DNA sequence: TGTGCCAGCAGTCGGCGGCCCGGAGGCGGGGGGCGAGATACGCAGTATTTT. Encoded protein: CASSRRPGGGGRDTQYF.

The chain's CDR3 is CASSPSGDYNEQFF. CDR3 coding DNA: TGCGCCAGCAGTCCTAGCGGAGACTACAATGAGCAGTTCTTC. The chain joins TRBV4-1 to TRBJ2-1; TRBD2 matches 7 bases. The germline gives CDR1 MGHRA, CDR2 YSYEKL. The CDR3 runs to 14 residues. The ends lost 6 bases at V and 3 bases at J; junction bases unmatched: 5.

The V call is TRBV4-2, the J call TRBJ1-2, with D possibly matching TRBD1 (6 bases). Germline V lookup: CDR1 LGHNA, CDR2 YNFKEQ. The CDR3 loop spans 15 amino acids. Trimming took off 3 bases at V and 8 bases at J, with 19 bases between the two ends. The CDR3 nucleotides are TGTGCCAGCAGCCAGGAACGACAGGTGGAAGTAGGCTACACCTTC. Amino acids: CASSQERQVEVGYTF.

This clonotype occurred a few times. The V call is TRBV7-9, the J call TRBJ2-1, with 12 nucleotides matching TRBD2. CDR1 and CDR2 (germline): SEHNR, FQNEAQ (reference sequence). V shed 5 bases, J shed 8 bases, and the junction held 13 bases outside the gene matches. The CDR3 length is 17 residues. The CDR3 DNA is TGTGCCAGCAGCACGGGGACTAGCGGGTACCCAGCCCATGAGCAGTTCTTC. Protein: CASSTGTSGYPAHEQFF.

The rearrangement joins TRBV19 to TRBJ2-7; D ambiguous. V lost 7 bases to trimming and J lost 1 base, with 8 bases between them. This CDR3 comprises 12 residues. Germline V CDR1 and CDR2: LNHDA, SQIVND (reference sequence). This CDR3 is CASTGSSYEQYF. The CDR3 DNA reads TGTGCCAGTACCGGCAGTTCCTACGAGCAGTACTTC.

This clonotype was seen many times. The chain joins TRBV9 to TRBJ2-7; D gene uncertain. The germline CDR1 and CDR2 sequences are SGDLS and YYNGEE. Trimming cost V 4 bases and J 7 bases, with 21 bases left between them. The CDR3 has 15 residues. This chain's CDR3 is CASSPTLGETREQYF. The CDR3 DNA reads as TGTGCCAGCAGCCCAACACTTGGAGAAACGCGGGAGCAGTACTTC. Supplemented by reference TRBV9 and TRBJ2-7, the full variable domain reads DSGVTQTPKHLITATGQRVTLRCSPRSGDLSVYWYQQSLDQGLQFLIQYYNGEERAKGNILERFSAQQFPDLHSELNLSSLELGDSALYFCASSPTLGETREQYFGPGTRLTVT.

The chain recombines TRBV4-1 with TRBJ1-5; TRBD1 might be the D (6 bases). V was pared by 1 base and J by 1 base, with 17 bases between. CDR1 is MGHRA and CDR2 is YSYEKL in the germline V gene. The CDR3 sequence is 18 residues long. CDR3 region: CASSQVGLWGQSNQPQHF. The CDR3 nucleotides are TGCGCCAGCAGCCAAGTAGGGCTCTGGGGGCAAAGCAATCAGCCCCAGCATTTT.

This clonotype was recorded a few times. The CDR3 reads CSASALGGIYGYTF. For the CDR3, the DNA is TGCAGTGCTAGCGCCCTGGGGGGGATCTATGGCTACACCTTC. The V call is TRBV20-1, the J call TRBJ1-2; perhaps TRBD1 as D (5 bases). CDR3 length: 14 amino acids. Germline CDR1 and CDR2: DFQATT and SNEGSKA (reference sequence). Trimming took off 3 bases at V and 4 bases at J, with 15 bases between the two ends.

This clonotype showed up just a few times. The chain joins TRBV6-5 to TRBJ2-3; D is perhaps TRBD1 (6 bases). This CDR3 region has 15 residues. CDR1 and CDR2 (germline): MNHEY, SVGAGI. V lost 5 bases to trimming and J lost 2 bases, with 14 bases between them. CDR3 residues: CASSMSGTTTDTQYF. DNA for the CDR3: TGTGCCAGCAGTATGTCCGGGACAACCACAGATACGCAGTATTTT.

J is TRBJ1-5 and V is TRBV19; the match to TRBD1 covers 8 bases. Germline V gene sequence: CDR1 LNHDA, CDR2 SQIVND (reference sequence). The CDR3 is 16 amino acids. Trimming at V came to 3 bases and at J to 6 bases, leaving 10 bases not matched to a gene. The CDR3 loop is CASSMDRQGYRQPQHF. DNA for the CDR3: TGTGCCAGTAGTATGGACCGACAGGGGTATCGTCAGCCCCAGCATTTT.

Only a few counts were recorded for this clonotype. The genes are TRBV6-5 and TRBJ2-1; TRBD2 agrees at 9 bases. The CDR3 length is 14 residues. Germline assignment: CDR1 MNHEY and CDR2 SVGAGI. Trimming took 5 bases from V and 8 from J; bases not matched to a gene: 7. CDR3 loop: CASSRPGLADEQFF. DNA for the CDR3: TGTGCCAGCAGTCGACCGGGACTAGCTGATGAGCAGTTCTTC.

This clonotype was detected many times. This rearrangement joins TRBV9 to TRBJ2-1, with 9 bases aligning to TRBD2. Germline V gene sequence: CDR1 SGDLS, CDR2 YYNGEE. Trimming took 4 bases from V and 2 from J; bases not matched to a gene: 4. The CDR3 covers 15 residues. The CDR3 spells CASSLSGGPYNEQFF. CDR3 DNA sequence: TGTGCCAGCAGCCTTAGCGGGGGTCCCTACAATGAGCAGTTCTTC. Based on the CDR3 plus reference TRBV9 and TRBJ2-1, the full variable domain is DSGVTQTPKHLITATGQRVTLRCSPRSGDLSVYWYQQSLDQGLQFLIQYYNGEERAKGNILERFSAQQFPDLHSELNLSSLELGDSALYFCASSLSGGPYNEQFFGPGTRLTVL.

V usage is TRBV5-6 and J usage is TRBJ1-2; D gene ambiguous. This CDR3 spans 11 amino acids. Germline lookup yields CDR1 SGHDT and CDR2 YYEEEE. The germline V and J ends were trimmed by 4 bases and 10 bases, with 11 bases remaining between them. The CDR3 reads CASSRGISYTF. CDR3 DNA: TGTGCCAGCAGCCGAGGGATTTCCTACACCTTC.

The table lists this clonotype with a few counts. The V gene is TRBV9, the J gene TRBJ1-6, with 7 bases aligning to TRBD1. Per germline, CDR1 SGDLS and CDR2 YYNGEE. CDR3 length: 17 amino acids. The trim removed 3 bases at V and 3 bases at J, leaving 9 bases unmatched. CDR3 coding DNA: TGTGCCAGCAGCGGGGACGGGACAGCCAACTATAATTCACCCCTCCACTTT. Its protein product is CASSGDGTANYNSPLHF. The full variable domain, rest sourced from reference TRBV9 and TRBJ1-6, is DSGVTQTPKHLITATGQRVTLRCSPRSGDLSVYWYQQSLDQGLQFLIQYYNGEERAKGNILERFSAQQFPDLHSELNLSSLELGDSALYFCASSGDGTANYNSPLHFGNGTRLTVT.

The sample holds a few counts of this clonotype. V and J are TRBV20-1 and TRBJ1-5, with D perhaps matching TRBD1 (5 bases). Germline-derived CDR1 and CDR2 are DFQATT and SNEGSKA (reference sequence). Trimming left V 6 bases short and J 7 bases short, with 19 bases between. This CDR3 has 14 residues. The CDR3 here is CSATVGAGTQPQHF. CDR3 nucleotides: TGCAGTGCCACGGTCGGGGCAGGGACGCAGCCCCAGCATTTT.

This clonotype has only a few counts. V and J are TRBV29-1 and TRBJ2-7, with D unclear. CDR1 SQVTM and CDR2 ANQGSEA come from the germline V gene. The CDR3 spans 12 residues. V dropped 8 bases and J dropped 4 bases, with 15 bases sitting between them. Here the CDR3 reads CSSSGPGYEQYF. The CDR3 nucleotides are TGCAGCTCATCTGGCCCCGGGTACGAGCAGTACTTC.